What follows describes a single TCR beta chain. This sample stems from a study of blood T cell repertoires in COVID-19. Study details: Researchers got acute and convalescent COVID-19 samples from the United States, Italy and Spain. The analysed material was cDNA or gDNA that came from T cells, B-cell-depleted T cells, or PBMCs.

Authors' data handling: Cell counts per sample came from amplifying reference gene primers. TCRdb's copy holds only in-frame clones and misses some; the assay was immunoSEQ multiplex PCR. V, J and clone size derive from that table, while D and trimming were established from the DNA sequence. The sample records around 250,000 clones, around 80% being singletons. The study drew participants aged roughly 18 to 95 years from 24 US areas. J gave up 0 bases and V 4 bases, and 7 bases lay outside the gene matches. CDR1 SGHRS and CDR2 YFSETQ come from the germline V gene. The CDR3 has 16 amino acids. The chain recombines TRBV5-1 with TRBJ1-5, with 7 bases identical to TRBD1. The sequencing sample was made of PBMCs or T cells enriched from blood (not recorded which). The receptor's source is a young man with acute COVID-19. The CDR3 region is CASSLTTGASNQPQHF. CDR3 DNA: TGCGCCAGCAGCCTTACCACAGGGGCTAGCAATCAGCCCCAGCATTTT. The full variable domain, its missing parts supplied by reference TRBV5-1 and TRBJ1-5, is KAGVTQTPRYLIKTRGQQVTLSCSPISGHRSVSWYQQTPGQGLQFLFEYFSETQRNKGNFPGRFSGRQFSNSRSEMNVSTLELGDSALYLCASSLTTGASNQPQHFGDGTRLSIL.